This T cell receptor (beta chain) was retrieved from a study of blood T cell repertoires in COVID-19. About the study: Sites across the United States, Italy and Spain contributed samples from acute and convalescent COVID-19. T cells, B-cell-depleted T cells, or PBMCs provided the cDNA or gDNA that served as material.

Produced via immunoSEQ multiplex PCR; TCRdb's table is partial and in-frame only. Of about 420,000 clones listed, roughly 89% are singletons. Germline-derived CDR1 and CDR2 are LNHDA and SQIVND (reference sequence). V was trimmed by 7 bases and J by 6 bases, leaving 12 bases between them. The CDR3 length is 13 residues. The genes are TRBV19 and TRBJ2-2, with D perhaps matching TRBD2 (6 bases). This TCR came from a man between 18 and 29 years old with COVID-19, enrolled during active disease. Sequencing was performed on peripheral blood. CDR3 nucleotides: TGTGCCAGTAAATCTTGGGACTCCGGGGAGCTGTTTTTT. Translating it yields CASKSWDSGELFF.